The source of this T cell receptor (beta chain) is a study of CD8+ T cells in alopecia areata. Germline lookup yields CDR1 SQVTM and CDR2 ANQGSEA. The CDR3 runs to 13 residues. V shed 4 bases and J shed 9 bases, with 16 bases lying between them. The sequencing template was cDNA reverse transcribed from extracted RNA. Libraries were prepared by immunoSEQ multiplex PCR; TCRdb keeps only in-frame clonotypes and omits some of them. The data contain about 140,000 clones, approximately 51% of them singletons. The input for sequencing was CD4+ T cells sorted from blood, taken at week 0. The clonotype was recovered from a human donor with alopecia areata. The chain is built from TRBV29-1 and TRBJ2-4; possible D gene TRBD2, 5 bases. CDR3 DNA: TGCAGCGTTGGAGGGCCCTCCGGAGGCATTCAGTACTTC. This gives the protein CSVGGPSGGIQYF.